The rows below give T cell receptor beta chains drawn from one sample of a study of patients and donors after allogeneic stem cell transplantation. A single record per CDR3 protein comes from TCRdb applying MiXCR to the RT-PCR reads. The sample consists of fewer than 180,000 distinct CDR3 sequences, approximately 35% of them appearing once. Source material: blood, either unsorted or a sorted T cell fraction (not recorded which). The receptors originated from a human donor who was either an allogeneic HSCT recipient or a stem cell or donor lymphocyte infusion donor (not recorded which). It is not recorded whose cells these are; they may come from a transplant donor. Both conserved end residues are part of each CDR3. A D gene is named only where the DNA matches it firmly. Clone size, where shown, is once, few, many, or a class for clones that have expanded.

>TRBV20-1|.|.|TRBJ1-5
TGCAGTGCTAGAGCGCCAGAGGGAGCCGGGAATCAGCCCCAGCATTTT
CSARAPEGAGNQPQHF
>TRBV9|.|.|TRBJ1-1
TGTGCCAGCAGCGCTCACAGGGTAAACACTGAAGCTTTCTTT
CASSAHRVNTEAFF
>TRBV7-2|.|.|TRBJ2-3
TGTGCCAGCAGCTTGATAGACACAGATACGCAGTATTTT
CASSLIDTDTQYF
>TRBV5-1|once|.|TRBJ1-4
TGCGCCAGCAGCAAGGAAGGCGGGTATGAAAAACTGTTTTTT
CASSKEGGYEKLFF
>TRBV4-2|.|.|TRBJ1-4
TGTGCCAGCAGCCAGGGACATCTTGCCCCACGCCTGTTTTTT
CASSQGHLAPRLFF
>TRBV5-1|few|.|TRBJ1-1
TGCGCCAGCAGCTTGGTTCTATTCGACACTGAAGCTTTCTTT
CASSLVLFDTEAFF
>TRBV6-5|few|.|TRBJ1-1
TGTGCCAGCAGTTTCCCAGGGGCTCCGAACACTGAAGCTTTCTTT
CASSFPGAPNTEAFF
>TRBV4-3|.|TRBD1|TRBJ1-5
TGCGCCAGCAGCCAAGCCCTACAGGGGCCGGGGCAGCCCCAGCATTTT
CASSQALQGPGQPQHF
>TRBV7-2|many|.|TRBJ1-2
TGTGCCAGCAGCTTAGCGGGCAGGGCCCATGGCTACACCTTC
CASSLAGRAHGYTF
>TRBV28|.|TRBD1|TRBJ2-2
TGTGCCAGCAGTTCCTTACAGGGGACCGGGGAGCTGTTTTTT
CASSSLQGTGELFF
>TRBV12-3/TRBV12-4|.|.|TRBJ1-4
TGTGCCAGCAGTTTTAGGCCTAGGGAATTTCATGAAAAACTGTTTTTT
CASSFRPREFHEKLFF
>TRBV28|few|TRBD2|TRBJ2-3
TGTGCCAGCAGTAGAAGAGGGACTAGCTCGCGAGATACGCAGTATTTT
CASSRRGTSSRDTQYF
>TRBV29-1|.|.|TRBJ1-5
TGCAGCGTTGGGACCGAGCAGCCCCAGCATTTT
CSVGTEQPQHF
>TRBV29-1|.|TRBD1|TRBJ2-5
TGCAGCGTTTTACAGGGGCAAGAGACCCAGTACTTC
CSVLQGQETQYF
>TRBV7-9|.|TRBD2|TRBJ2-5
TGTGCCAGCAGCGGAGGGACTAATCGGACCCAGTACTTC
CASSGGTNRTQYF
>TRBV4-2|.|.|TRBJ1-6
TGTGCCAGCAGCCAAGATCCCCAGGGGATCTCACCCCTCCACTTT
CASSQDPQGISPLHF
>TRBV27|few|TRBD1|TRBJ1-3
TGTGCCAGCAGTCCACACAGGGGCGATAGCTCTGGAAACACCATATATTTT
CASSPHRGDSSGNTIYF
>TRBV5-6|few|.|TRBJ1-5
TGTGCCAGCAGCCCCGGGCCGGGGAACGCACCCCAGCATTTT
CASSPGPGNAPQHF
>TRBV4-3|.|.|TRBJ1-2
TGCGCCAGCAGCACCCAGACAGACGTCTATGGCTACACCTTC
CASSTQTDVYGYTF
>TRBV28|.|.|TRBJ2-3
TGTGCCAGCAGTTTCTACTGGGATCTGCAGTATTTT
CASSFYWDLQYF
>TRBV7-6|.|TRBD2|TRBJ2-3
TGTGCCAGCAGCTTAGTAACCAGCGGGACCGCAGATACGCAGTATTTT
CASSLVTSGTADTQYF
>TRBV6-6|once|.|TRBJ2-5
TGTGCCAGCAGCCTTCGGAATAACCAAGAGACCCAGTACTTC
CASSLRNNQETQYF
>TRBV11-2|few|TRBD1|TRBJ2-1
TGTGCCAGCAGCCTGGGAAGGGACAGGACGAACAATGAGCAGTTCTTC
CASSLGRDRTNNEQFF
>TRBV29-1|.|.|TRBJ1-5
TGCAGCGTTGTCGCCGGGAGCCTTGGTAGCAATCAGCCCCAGCATTTT
CSVVAGSLGSNQPQHF
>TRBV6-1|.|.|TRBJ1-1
TGTGCCATCCAGGGGTATGAAGCTTTCTTT
CAIQGYEAFF
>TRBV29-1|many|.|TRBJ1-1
TGCAGCGTTGCGCCCGGGGGCACTGAAGCTTTCTTT
CSVAPGGTEAFF
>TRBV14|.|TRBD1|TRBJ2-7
TGTGCCAGCAGCCACCCCGGGACAGGGGACTCTTGGGGAGAGCAGTACTTC
CASSHPGTGDSWGEQYF
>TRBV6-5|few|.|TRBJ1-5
TGTGCCAGCAGTTACTCACGGGGACAGCCCCAGCATTTT
CASSYSRGQPQHF
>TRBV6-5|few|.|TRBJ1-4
TGTGCCAGCAGTTCAGGGTACGAAAAACTGTTTTTT
CASSSGYEKLFF
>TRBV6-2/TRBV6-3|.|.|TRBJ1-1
TGTGCCAGCAGTTACCCATCGATCGCTCAGGGAGCTGAAGCTTTCTTT
CASSYPSIAQGAEAFF
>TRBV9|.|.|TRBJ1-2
TGTGCCAGCAGCGTGGGAGATTACTATGGCTACACCTTC
CASSVGDYYGYTF
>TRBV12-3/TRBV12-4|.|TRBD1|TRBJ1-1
TGTGCCAGCAGTTCGTCGACAGGGGAAAGGAGAGCTGAAGCTTTCTTT
CASSSSTGERRAEAFF
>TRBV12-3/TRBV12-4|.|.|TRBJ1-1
TGTGCCAGCAGTATGACAGCTGAAGCTTTCTTT
CASSMTAEAFF
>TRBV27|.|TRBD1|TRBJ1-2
TGTGCCAGCAGTTCCCACCCGACAGGGGTGGGGAATGGCTACACCTTC
CASSSHPTGVGNGYTF
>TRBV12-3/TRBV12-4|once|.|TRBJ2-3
TGTGCCAGCGCAAAGGGGGTTCCGGGAGATACGCAGTATTTT
CASAKGVPGDTQYF
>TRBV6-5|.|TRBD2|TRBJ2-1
TGTGCCAGCCTTCCTAGCGGGGGTTCCTACAATGAGCAGTTCTTC
CASLPSGGSYNEQFF
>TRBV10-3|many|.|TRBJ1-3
TGTGCCATCAGTGACCCGGGGAAGGACTCTGGAAACACCATATATTTT
CAISDPGKDSGNTIYF
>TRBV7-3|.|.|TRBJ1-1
TGTGCCAGCAGCTCCCTCGGCGGGACTGAAGCTTTCTTT
CASSSLGGTEAFF
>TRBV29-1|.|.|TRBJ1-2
TGCAGCGTATCTACCCCCCCGTATGGCTACACCTTC
CSVSTPPYGYTF
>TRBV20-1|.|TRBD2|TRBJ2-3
TGCAGTGCTAGCCCGGGACTAGGCGCGCAGTATTTT
CSASPGLGAQYF
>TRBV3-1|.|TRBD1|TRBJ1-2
TGTGCCAGCAGCGATCCGGGACAGGACTATGGCTACACCTTC
CASSDPGQDYGYTF
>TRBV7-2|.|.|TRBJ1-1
TGTGCCAGCAGTTATCTTGTGCGGGGAGGATTCACTGAAGCTTTCTTT
CASSYLVRGGFTEAFF
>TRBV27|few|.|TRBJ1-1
TGTGCCAGCAGTCCTCGGATGGGTACTGAAGCTTTCTTT
CASSPRMGTEAFF
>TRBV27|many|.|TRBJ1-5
TGTGCCAGCAGTCCCTTGGGGTTCAGCAATCAGCCCCAGCATTTT
CASSPLGFSNQPQHF
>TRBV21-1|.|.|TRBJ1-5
TGTGCCTGCTATACGCCCCAGCATTTT
CACYTPQHF
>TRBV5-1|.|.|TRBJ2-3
TGCGCCAGCAGCCACGGGGACTCCCAGAATACGCAGTATTTT
CASSHGDSQNTQYF
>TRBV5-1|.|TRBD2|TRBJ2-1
TGCGCCAGCAGTCCGAGCGGGGGGGCCGATGAGCAGTTCTTC
CASSPSGGADEQFF
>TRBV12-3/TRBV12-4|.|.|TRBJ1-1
TGTGCCAGCAGTTCCTCAGGGACTGAAGCTTTCTTT
CASSSSGTEAFF
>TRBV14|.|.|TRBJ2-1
TGTGCCAGCAGCCCGAGTGAATCTGATGAGCAATTCTTC
CASSPSESDEQFF
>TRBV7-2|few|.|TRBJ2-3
TGTGCCAGCAGCATCACAGATACGCAGTATTTT
CASSITDTQYF
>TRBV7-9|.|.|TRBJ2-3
TGTGCCAGCACCCCCGGGACACTCACAGATACGCAGTATTTT
CASTPGTLTDTQYF
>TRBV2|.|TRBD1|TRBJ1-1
TGTGCCAGCAGTGAGGAGACAGGGAGGAGGACTGAAGCTTTCTTT
CASSEETGRRTEAFF
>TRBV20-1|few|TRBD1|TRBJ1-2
TGCAGTGCTAGGGGACAGGGCAACTATGGCTACACCTTC
CSARGQGNYGYTF
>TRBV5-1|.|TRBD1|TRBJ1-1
TGCGCCAGCAGCCTTTCGGGACAGGGCACTGAAGCTTTCTTT
CASSLSGQGTEAFF
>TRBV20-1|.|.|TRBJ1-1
TGCAGTGCTAGAGACGGGAATCAACCGAACACTGAAGCTTTCTTT
CSARDGNQPNTEAFF